This is a list of T cell receptor beta chains from one sample in a study of OX40 agonist ivuxolimab in advanced cancers. Using immunoSEQ multiplex PCR, the repertoire was profiled, and TCRdb retains in-frame clones only, with some absent. The sample holds just under 65,000 clones, less than 95% seen once. The material was CD4+ or CD8+ T cells sorted from blood, obtained in a trial of the OX40 agonist ivuxolimab. These receptors came from an adult with an advanced solid tumor such as melanoma, head and neck, liver or kidney cancer. The CDR3 runs from the conserved cysteine through the conserved F or W. A D gene is named only where the DNA matches it firmly. Clone size, where shown, is once, few, many, or a class for clones that have expanded.

>.|TRBJ2-1|.|TRBV29-1
CSVEGTGLGYEQFF
TGCAGCGTTGAGGGTACAGGGTTAGGCTATGAGCAGTTCTTC
>.|TRBJ1-5|.|TRBV4-2
CASSPNGVSDNQPQHF
TGTGCCAGCAGCCCCAATGGCGTGTCAGACAATCAGCCCCAGCATTTT
>.|TRBJ2-3|TRBD2|TRBV11-2
CASSLRLAGATDTQYF
TGTGCCAGCAGCCTCCGACTAGCGGGAGCTACAGATACGCAGTATTTT
>few|TRBJ2-4|TRBD1|TRBV4-1
CASSTPGTGWKNIQYF
TGCGCCAGCAGCACCCCCGGGACAGGGTGGAAAAACATTCAGTACTTC
>.|TRBJ2-7|.|TRBV19
CASSIFGGHEQYF
TGTGCCAGTAGTATCTTTGGGGGCCACGAGCAGTACTTC
>.|TRBJ2-2|TRBD2|TRBV5-1
CASSLVAGGELFF
TGCGCCAGCAGCTTGGTAGCGGGCGGGGAGCTGTTTTTT
>.|TRBJ2-7|TRBD2|TRBV5-6
CASSSRGSGHFSYEQYF
TGTGCCAGCAGCTCTCGGGGTAGCGGGCACTTCTCCTACGAGCAGTACTTC
>.|TRBJ2-1|TRBD2|TRBV19
CASSIVASGSWNEQFF
TGTGCCAGTAGTATAGTAGCTAGCGGGAGTTGGAATGAGCAGTTCTTC
>once|TRBJ2-7|TRBD1|TRBV5-1
CASSLEGQGAHEQYF
TGCGCCAGCAGCTTGGAGGGACAGGGGGCCCACGAGCAGTACTTC
>.|TRBJ1-5|.|TRBV9
CASSHSGGLDQPQHF
TGTGCCAGCAGCCATAGCGGGGGGCTGGATCAGCCCCAGCATTTT
>.|TRBJ2-1|.|TRBV7-2
CASSSGRKAYNEQFF
TGTGCCAGCAGCTCGGGCAGGAAGGCCTACAATGAGCAGTTCTTC
>.|TRBJ2-7|.|TRBV5-1
CASSWDVEYEQYF
TGCGCCAGCAGCTGGGACGTCGAATACGAGCAGTACTTC
>.|TRBJ2-1|.|TRBV5-6
CASSRNFEQFF
TGTGCCAGCAGCCGGAATTTTGAGCAGTTCTTC
>.|TRBJ2-5|.|TRBV7-3
CASSLNGRETQYF
TGTGCCAGCAGCTTAAATGGGAGGGAGACCCAGTACTTC
>few|TRBJ2-1|.|TRBV7-3
CASSPAGGNEQFF
TGTGCCAGCAGCCCGGCAGGCGGGAATGAGCAGTTCTTC
>.|TRBJ2-7|.|TRBV6-6
CASSIDRMKGEQYF
TGTGCCAGCAGTATCGACAGGATGAAGGGCGAGCAGTACTTC
>few|TRBJ1-1|.|TRBV6-6
CASSPGGRWAFF
TGTGCCAGCAGCCCCGGTGGGCGTTGGGCTTTCTTT
>.|TRBJ2-7|.|TRBV2
CASIPSFWDPGSYEQYF
TGTGCCAGCATACCATCGTTTTGGGATCCCGGCTCCTACGAGCAGTACTTC
>.|TRBJ2-2|.|TRBV28
CASSLYQGPGELFF
TGTGCCAGCAGTTTATACCAGGGACCCGGGGAGCTGTTTTTT
>.|TRBJ2-1|.|TRBV7-8
CASSLVSGQQYEQFF
TGTGCCAGCAGCTTAGTGAGCGGACAGCAGTATGAGCAGTTCTTC
>.|TRBJ2-7|TRBD2|TRBV6-1
CASSLEASGTYEQYF
TGTGCCAGCAGCCTGGAGGCTAGCGGGACCTACGAGCAGTACTTC
>.|TRBJ1-4|.|TRBV7-8
CASSLPGQPATNEKLFF
TGTGCCAGCAGCCTACCGGGACAACCTGCAACTAATGAAAAACTGTTTTTT
>.|TRBJ1-3|.|TRBV5-1
CASGQGNTIYF
TGCGCCAGCGGACAGGGAAACACCATATATTTT